These 16 T cell receptor beta chains were sequenced from one sample in a study of T cell repertoires in cytomegalovirus infection. TCRdb ran MiXCR on the reads and lists one entry per CDR3 protein. The sample lists hundreds of thousands of distinct CDR3 sequences, around 9.5% seen once, with about 3.9% in the top ten. Material: PBMCs. The receptors derive from a human donor in good health (CMV status not recorded). Some clones in this sample may be carry-over from other donors' samples.

This clonotype was counted only a few times. The rearrangement links TRBV15 to TRBJ1-2; the D is unclear. Germline V gene lookup returns CDR1 LNHNV and CDR2 YYDKDF (reference sequence). Trimming cost V 0 bases and J 9 bases, with 17 bases left between them. The CDR3 consists of 15 residues. CDR3 loop: CATSRDRGSGRSYTF. The CDR3 DNA follows: TGTGCCACCAGCAGAGACCGGGGTTCAGGTCGCAGCTACACCTTC. Full variable domain (rest looked up from reference TRBV15 and TRBJ1-2): DAMVIQNPRYQVTQFGKPVTLSCSQTLNHNVMYWYQQKSSQAPKLLFHYYDKDFNNEADTPDNFQSRRPNTSFCFLDIRSPGLGDTAMYLCATSRDRGSGRSYTFGSGTRLTVV.

This clonotype appeared many times. The V call is TRBV7-2, the J call TRBJ2-6, with unresolved D. V lost 4 bases, J lost 9 bases, and 7 bases lay in between. The CDR3 has 12 amino acids. From germline, CDR1 is SGHTA and CDR2 FQGNSA. The CDR3 region has the DNA TGTGCCAGCAGCTCCGGGTACAACGTCCTGACTTTC. It yields the protein CASSSGYNVLTF.

This clonotype has ten or more counts. The V gene is TRBV7-8, the J gene TRBJ2-7; D assignment may be TRBD1 or TRBD2 (5 bases each). The germline CDR1 and CDR2 sequences are SGHVS and FQNEAQ. The germline V and J ends were trimmed by 0 bases and 3 bases, with 18 bases remaining between them. The CDR3 is 17 residues long. The CDR3, as DNA: TGTGCCAGCAGCTTAGCCCGGGGACCGCTAACTTACTACGAGCAGTACTTC. It specifies CASSLARGPLTYYEQYF.

The chain joins TRBV7-9 to TRBJ1-5; no definite D call. Looked up from germline, CDR1 is SEHNR and CDR2 is FQNEAQ (reference sequence). The CDR3 is 18 amino acids. The germline V and J ends were trimmed by 0 bases and 6 bases, with 21 bases remaining between them. The CDR3 region is CASSLAPEAKGVSQPQHF. The CDR3 DNA reads as TGTGCCAGCAGCTTAGCCCCGGAGGCCAAGGGAGTCAGTCAGCCCCAGCATTTT.

This clonotype was recorded at least ten times. The gene calls are TRBV7-2 and TRBJ1-2, with D possibly TRBD1 on 5 matching bases. Per germline, CDR1 SGHTA and CDR2 FQGNSA. CDR3 size: 16 residues. V lost 4 bases and J 3 bases, leaving 18 bases between the germline ends. CDR3 sequence: CASSSYPLSRDYGYTF. CDR3 sequence (DNA): TGTGCCAGCAGCTCGTACCCCTTATCCAGGGACTATGGCTACACCTTC.

This clonotype was seen ten or more times. This chain uses TRBV7-2 with TRBJ2-1, with 7 bases aligning to TRBD2. The V gene's germline CDR1 is SGHTA and CDR2 FQGNSA. This CDR3 region has 16 residues. Losses at the gene ends were 5 bases for V and 10 bases for J; bases not matched to a gene: 17. The CDR3, as DNA: TGTGCCAGCAGCGTAGTGCCGGGACTAAAATTATCAGAGCAGTTCTTC. Its protein is CASSVVPGLKLSEQFF.

This clonotype was recorded at least ten times. The chain combines TRBV2 with TRBJ2-1, with 8 bases identical to TRBD2. The CDR3 runs to 15 residues. The germline V gene encodes CDR1 SNHLY and CDR2 FYNNEI. V dropped 7 bases and J dropped 8; count of bases not matched to a gene: 13. The CDR3: CASKGSSGSIYEQFF. CDR3 in DNA: TGTGCCAGCAAGGGATCGAGCGGGAGTATCTATGAGCAGTTCTTC. The full variable domain, in which reference TRBV2 and TRBJ2-1 provide the parts outside the CDR3, is EPEVTQTPSHQVTQMGQEVILRCVPISNHLYFYWYRQILGQKVEFLVSFYNNEISEKSEIFDDQFSVERPDGSNFTLKIRSTKLEDSAMYFCASKGSSGSIYEQFFGPGTRLTVL.

This clonotype came up many times. This chain connects TRBV7-9 to TRBJ2-1, with no clear D. Trimming removed 4 bases at V and 4 bases at J, with 5 bases between. CDR1 is SEHNR, CDR2 FQNEAQ, per germline (reference sequence). The CDR3 is 12 amino acids. Here the CDR3 DNA reads TGTGCCAGCAGCTCCACGTACAATGAGCAGTTCTTC. It codes for CASSSTYNEQFF. Combining the CDR3 with reference TRBV7-9 and TRBJ2-1 gives the whole variable domain DTGVSQNPRHKITKRGQNVTFRCDPISEHNRLYWYRQTLGQGPEFLTYFQNEAQLEKSRLLSDRFSAERPKGSFSTLEIQRTEQGDSAMYLCASSSTYNEQFFGPGTRLTVL.

This clonotype has at least ten counts. This chain connects TRBV19 to TRBJ2-1; D gene ambiguous. Germline CDR1 is LNHDA and CDR2 is SQIVND (reference sequence). The CDR3 totals 12 residues. V was clipped by 7 bases and J by 3 bases, with 7 bases between them. The CDR3 spells CASTHNYNEQFF. CDR3 coding DNA: TGTGCCAGTACCCACAACTACAATGAGCAGTTCTTC.

This chain uses TRBV12-3 or TRBV12-4 with TRBJ1-4, with 7 bases fitting TRBD1. This CDR3 comprises 15 residues. The V gene end was trimmed by 4 bases and the J gene end by 1 base; junction bases not matched to a gene: 3. The CDR3 coding sequence is TGTGCCAGCAGTTCAGGGGGGAGAACTAATGAAAAACTGTTTTTT. It specifies CASSSGGRTNEKLFF.

This clonotype has a count of ten or more. The chain has TRBV5-1 and TRBJ2-3, with D perhaps matching TRBD2 (5 bases). CDR1 SGHRS and CDR2 YFSETQ come from the germline V gene. V shed 2 bases and J shed 4 bases, with 17 bases lying between them. CDR3 size: 16 residues. In DNA form, the CDR3 reads TGCGCCAGCAGCTTACTAGGCGGGCTAGCAGCAGATACGCAGTATTTT. Translated: CASSLLGGLAADTQYF.

This clonotype was picked up many times. The chain is built from TRBV7-2 and TRBJ2-2, with 8 bases lining up with TRBD2. The CDR3 covers 17 residues. V trimming: 2 bases; J trimming: 1 base; junction bases outside the gene matches: 6. Germline lookup yields CDR1 SGHTA and CDR2 FQGNSA. CDR3 region: CASSLNRGGQNTGELFF. The CDR3 nucleotides read TGTGCCAGCAGCTTAAATCGGGGGGGGCAGAACACCGGGGAGCTGTTTTTT.

This clonotype has ten or more counts. J is TRBJ1-5 and V is TRBV6-4; D unresolved. The CDR3 covers 17 residues. V was pared by 6 bases and J by 6 bases, with 24 bases between. Germline assignment: CDR1 MRHNA and CDR2 SNTAGT. The CDR3 protein is CASRRPNREGCCQPQHF. The CDR3 coding sequence is TGTGCCAGCAGGCGTCCTAATCGTGAAGGCTGCTGTCAGCCCCAGCATTTT.

The chain employs TRBV4-2 and TRBJ2-5, with a possible D match to TRBD1 (5 bases). The CDR3 loop spans 13 amino acids. Looked up from germline, CDR1 is LGHNA and CDR2 is YNFKEQ. V gave up 1 base and J gave up 5 bases, with 8 bases separating them. The CDR3, as DNA: TGTGCCAGCAGCCAAGGGGGCCCGGAGACCCAGTACTTC. Translation: CASSQGGPETQYF.

In the case of this clonotype: Just one base apart from a much larger clone, this may be a read error. CDR3 in amino acids: CASSWGDEQFF. In DNA form, the CDR3 reads TGTGCCAGCAGTTGGGGGGATGAGCAGTTCTTC. This rearrangement joins TRBV12-3 or TRBV12-4 to TRBJ2-1, with TRBD2 as a possible D gene (6 bases). V lost 4 bases, J lost 8 bases, and 6 bases lay in between. The CDR3 totals 11 residues.

The V call is TRBV12-3 or TRBV12-4, the J call TRBJ2-1; D might be TRBD2 (6 bases). CDR3 length: 13 amino acids. The V gene lost 3 bases and the J gene lost 9 bases, with 12 bases spanning the gap. The CDR3 coding sequence is TGTGCCAGCAGTTTGGGGCGGGGTACTGAGCAGTTCTTC. As protein: CASSLGRGTEQFF.